This T cell receptor (beta chain) was captured by sequencing in a study of blood T cell repertoires in COVID-19. Produced via immunoSEQ multiplex PCR; TCRdb's table is partial and in-frame only. Counted here are a few hundred thousand clones, over 75% occurring once; the ten biggest clones make up about 10%. Per the germline V gene, CDR1 is LNHDA and CDR2 is SQIVND (reference sequence). The CDR3 sequence is 13 residues long. The junction had 3 bases not matched to a gene; V was cut back by 7 bases and J by 3 bases. Donors were grouped by their self-reported clinical history. This clonotype was sampled from a woman under 30 who had recovered from COVID-19. The V and J genes are TRBV19 and TRBJ1-5; TRBD1 agrees at 7 bases. Sequenced input: PBMCs or T cells enriched from blood (not recorded which). The CDR3 loop reads CASNQGVNQPQHF. The CDR3, as DNA: TGTGCCAGTAACCAGGGGGTCAATCAGCCCCAGCATTTT.